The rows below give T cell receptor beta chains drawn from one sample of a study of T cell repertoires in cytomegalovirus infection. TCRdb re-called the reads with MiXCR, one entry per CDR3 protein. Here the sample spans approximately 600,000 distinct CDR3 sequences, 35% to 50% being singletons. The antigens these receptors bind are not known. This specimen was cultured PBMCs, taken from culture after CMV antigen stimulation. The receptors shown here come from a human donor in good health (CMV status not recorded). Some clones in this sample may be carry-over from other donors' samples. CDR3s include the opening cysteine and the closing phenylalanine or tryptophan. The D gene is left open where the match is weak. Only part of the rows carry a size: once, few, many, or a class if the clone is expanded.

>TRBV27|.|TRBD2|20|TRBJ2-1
CASSPLAGGPDFGSYNEQFF
TGTGCCAGCAGTCCCCTGGCGGGAGGGCCCGATTTCGGCTCCTACAATGAGCAGTTCTTC
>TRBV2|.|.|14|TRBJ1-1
CASSDSSLNTEAFF
TGTGCCAGCAGTGATTCATCGCTGAACACTGAAGCTTTCTTT
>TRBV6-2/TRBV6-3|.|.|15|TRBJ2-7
CASSYLLGDSYEQYF
TGTGCCAGCAGTTACCTCCTAGGGGACTCCTACGAGCAGTACTTC
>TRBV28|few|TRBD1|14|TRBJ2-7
CASSPPDRGYEQYF
TGTGCCAGCAGTCCTCCGGACAGGGGCTACGAGCAGTACTTC
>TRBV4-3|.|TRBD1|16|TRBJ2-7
CASSHSVGQIPYEQYF
TGCGCCAGCAGCCACTCGGTGGGACAGATTCCCTACGAGCAGTACTTC
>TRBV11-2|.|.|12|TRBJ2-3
CASSTTADTQYF
TGTGCCAGCAGCACAACCGCAGATACGCAGTATTTT
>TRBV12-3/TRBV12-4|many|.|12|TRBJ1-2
CASSNPNYGYTF
TGTGCCAGCAGCAACCCTAACTATGGCTACACCTTC
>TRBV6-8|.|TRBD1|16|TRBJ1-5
CAGGTGGGYSNQPQHF
TGTGCCGGCGGGACAGGGGGCGGCTATAGCAATCAGCCCCAGCATTTT
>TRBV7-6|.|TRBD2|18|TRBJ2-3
CASSSSGIAGGGADTQYF
TGTGCCAGCAGCTCCTCCGGTATAGCGGGAGGAGGAGCAGATACGCAGTATTTT
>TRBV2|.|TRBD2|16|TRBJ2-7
CASSERSAGGGNEQYF
TGTGCCAGCAGTGAAAGGTCGGCGGGAGGGGGCAACGAGCAGTACTTC
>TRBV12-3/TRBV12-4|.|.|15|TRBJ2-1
CASSRTVSSYNEQFF
TGTGCCAGCAGCCGGACGGTTAGCTCCTACAATGAGCAGTTCTTC
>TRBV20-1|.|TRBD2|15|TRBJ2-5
CSARNSGRAQETQYF
TGCAGTGCTAGGAATAGCGGGAGGGCACAAGAGACCCAGTACTTC
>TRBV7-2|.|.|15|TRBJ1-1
CANSSGVIAGTEAFF
TGTGCCAACAGCTCGGGAGTCATTGCAGGCACTGAAGCTTTCTTT
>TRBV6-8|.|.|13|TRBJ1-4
CASKGNQLEKLFF
TGTGCCAGCAAGGGGAACCAGCTTGAAAAACTGTTTTTT
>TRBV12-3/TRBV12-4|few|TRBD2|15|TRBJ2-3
CASLSAGDPTDTQYF
TGTGCCAGCCTGTCAGCGGGGGACCCCACAGATACGCAGTATTTT